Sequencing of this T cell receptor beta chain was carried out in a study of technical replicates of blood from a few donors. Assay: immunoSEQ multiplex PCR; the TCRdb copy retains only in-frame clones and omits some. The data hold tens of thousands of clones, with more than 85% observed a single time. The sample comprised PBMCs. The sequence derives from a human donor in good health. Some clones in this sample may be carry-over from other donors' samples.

The CDR3 nucleotides read TGTGCTAGTGGTTTTGACCGGGCAATGGGGAGCGGGGAGCAGTTCTTC. Its protein is CASGFDRAMGSGEQFF. This chain uses TRBV12-5 with TRBJ2-1; D may be TRBD2 (6 bases). The germline V and J ends were trimmed by 3 bases and 10 bases, with 22 bases remaining between them. CDR3 size: 16 residues. CDR1 is LGHNT, CDR2 FRNRAP, per germline.